The clone carrying this T cell receptor (beta chain) turned up a few times. Its antigen is unknown. This entry comes from a study of cytomegalovirus exposure and HLA in healthy donors. Profiled with immunoSEQ multiplex PCR; TCRdb holds only in-frame clones, not every one. The sample has more than 55,000 clones; 90% are singletons. Study-wide findings and caveats: A subsequent analysis found that TCR clusters from the first cohort also tended to co-occur in the approximately 130 validation repertoires, with 94% of cluster scores above 0. Rare sequences made up most TCRs, while some public TCRs were found in many donors. The study put 160 or so TCR beta chains on its list as cytomegalovirus-associated.

CDR1 and CDR2 (germline): SNHLY, FYNNEI. V was pared by 8 bases and J by 4 bases, with 5 bases between. The CDR3 spans 10 residues. This rearrangement joins TRBV2 to TRBJ1-2; D ambiguous. The sample consisted of PBMCs. The source is a man younger than 35 in good health and CMV-seronegative. The CDR3 nucleotides read TGTGCCAGCGAGAGCTATGGCTACACCTTC. Translation: CASESYGYTF.